The rows below give T cell receptor beta chains drawn from one sample of a study of blood T cell repertoires in COVID-19. TCRdb's copy holds only in-frame clones and misses some; the assay was immunoSEQ multiplex PCR. The sample contains under 250,000 clones, around 81% of which appear only once. Sequenced material: peripheral blood. These receptors were taken from a man aged 50-59 years with active or convalescent COVID-19. CDR3s include the opening cysteine and the closing phenylalanine or tryptophan. Each record gives: V gene, J gene, D gene, CDR3 length, clone size, CDR3 protein, CDR3 DNA. A D gene is named only where the DNA matches it firmly. The size of a clone is reported for some rows only, either as once, few or many, or as a class for expanded clones.

>TRBV12-2|TRBJ2-1|-|16|-
CASRLNWRGGYNEQFF
TGTGCAAGTCGGTTAAACTGGCGGGGGGGCTACAATGAGCAGTTCTTC
>TRBV7-9|TRBJ2-7|TRBD1|13|-
CASSSIQGAEQYF
TGTGCCAGCAGCTCGATACAGGGGGCCGAGCAGTACTTC
>TRBV6-5|TRBJ1-1|TRBD1|14|-
CASTLGQGLTEAFF
TGTGCCAGCACTCTGGGACAGGGGTTGACTGAAGCTTTCTTT
>TRBV11-2|TRBJ2-1|TRBD1|17|-
CASRGTLGQGARNEQFF
TGTGCCAGCAGGGGGACCTTGGGACAGGGGGCGAGAAATGAGCAGTTCTTC
>TRBV6-2/TRBV6-3|TRBJ2-3|-|15|-
CASSTQGGRTDTQYF
TGTGCCAGCAGTACACAGGGTGGCCGCACAGATACGCAGTATTTT
>TRBV6-1|TRBJ2-7|-|15|-
CASSDIGQRNYEQYF
TGTGCCAGCAGTGATATCGGACAGAGGAACTACGAGCAGTACTTC
>TRBV9|TRBJ2-3|TRBD1|14|few
CASSQLRGTDTQYF
TGTGCCAGCAGCCAACTCAGGGGGACAGATACGCAGTATTTT
>TRBV13|TRBJ1-5|TRBD1|18|once
CASSLLGQGIYSNQPQHF
TGTGCCAGCAGCTTACTTGGACAGGGGATTTATAGCAATCAGCCCCAGCATTTT
>TRBV11-2|TRBJ1-4|TRBD1|16|-
CASSSLTGRLEEKLFF
TGTGCCAGCAGCTCCCTGACAGGGAGGTTGGAGGAAAAACTGTTTTTT
>TRBV15|TRBJ2-5|-|16|-
CATSRDLGQGKETQYF
TGTGCCACCAGCAGAGATCTCGGCCAGGGGAAAGAGACCCAGTACTTC
>TRBV6-5|TRBJ2-3|-|15|-
CASSYRQGGSDTQYF
TGTGCCAGCAGTTACAGGCAGGGGGGTTCAGATACGCAGTATTTT
>TRBV6-5|TRBJ1-4|-|14|-
CASRMTETNEKLFF
TGTGCCAGCAGGATGACAGAAACTAATGAAAAACTGTTTTTT
>TRBV10-3|TRBJ1-1|TRBD1|14|-
CAIREQGAGTEAFF
TGTGCCATCAGAGAACAGGGGGCCGGCACTGAAGCTTTCTTT
>TRBV4-2|TRBJ1-2|-|14|-
CASSQVGGVGGYTF
TGTGCCAGCAGCCAAGTAGGAGGGGTCGGTGGCTACACCTTC
>TRBV5-4|TRBJ1-4|TRBD1|14|few
CASSLGQGVEKLFF
TGTGCCAGCAGCTTGGGACAGGGGGTTGAAAAACTGTTTTTT
>TRBV3-1/TRBV3-2|TRBJ1-1|TRBD1|18|-
CASSQMPGQGRGGTEAFF
TGTGCCAGCAGCCAGATGCCGGGACAGGGGCGGGGAGGGACTGAAGCTTTCTTT
>TRBV4-2|TRBJ2-5|TRBD2|16|-
CASSQGLAGGQETQYF
TGTGCCAGCAGCCAGGGACTAGCGGGGGGGCAGGAGACCCAGTACTTC
>TRBV27|TRBJ1-2|-|15|few
CASKGGGVPNYGYTF
TGTGCCAGCAAGGGTGGGGGGGTCCCTAACTATGGCTACACCTTC
>TRBV30|TRBJ1-5|-|14|-
CAWNRGTANRPQHF
TGTGCCTGGAACCGGGGAACAGCTAATCGGCCCCAGCATTTT
>TRBV3-1/TRBV3-2|TRBJ1-1|-|13|-
CASSQGRNTEAFF
TGTGCCAGCAGCCAAGGCAGGAACACTGAAGCTTTCTTT
>TRBV5-1|TRBJ1-4|-|18|-
CASSLGPTTGATNEKLFF
TGCGCCAGCAGCTTGGGGCCCACGACAGGCGCAACTAATGAAAAACTGTTTTTT
>TRBV2|TRBJ2-2|TRBD2|16|few
CASSVRLADYTGELFF
TGTGCCAGCAGTGTTAGACTAGCGGACTACACCGGGGAGCTGTTTTTT
>TRBV29-1|TRBJ1-2|-|15|-
CSVEDLDRDVDGYTF
TGCAGCGTTGAAGATCTAGATCGGGATGTGGACGGCTACACCTTC
>TRBV6-6|TRBJ1-1|-|16|-
CASSLAGGIGVTEAFF
TGTGCCAGCAGTCTCGCGGGGGGTATCGGAGTGACTGAAGCTTTCTTT
>TRBV4-3|TRBJ2-2|TRBD2|17|-
CASSQEIAGGRTGELFF
TGCGCCAGCAGCCAAGAGATAGCGGGGGGGCGAACCGGGGAGCTGTTTTTT
>TRBV9|TRBJ2-2|-|12|-
CASRQRAGELFF
TGTGCCAGCAGGCAGAGGGCCGGGGAGCTGTTTTTT
>TRBV7-9|TRBJ1-2|TRBD1|15|once
CASSTGTGAYYGYTF
TGTGCCAGCAGCACCGGGACAGGGGCCTACTATGGCTACACCTTC
>TRBV5-1|TRBJ1-2|-|12|-
CASSLDGYGYTF
TGCGCCAGCAGCTTGGACGGCTATGGCTACACCTTC
>TRBV21-1|TRBJ1-1|-|14|-
CASSADRAGTEAFF
TGTGCCAGCAGCGCTGACAGGGCAGGCACTGAAGCTTTCTTT
>TRBV10-3|TRBJ1-5|-|13|-
CAISPSGNQPQHF
TGTGCCATCAGTCCGAGCGGCAATCAGCCCCAGCATTTT
>TRBV10-3|TRBJ2-3|TRBD2|15|-
CAISTSGDFTDTQYF
TGTGCCATCAGTACTAGCGGAGACTTCACAGATACGCAGTATTTT
>TRBV9|TRBJ2-5|TRBD2|18|-
CASSTRMASGASQETQYF
TGTGCCAGCAGCACCCGAATGGCTAGCGGGGCGTCCCAAGAGACCCAGTACTTC
>TRBV6-5|TRBJ1-2|-|14|-
CASSYSGRTYGYTF
TGTGCCAGCAGTTACTCGGGGCGGACCTATGGCTACACCTTC
>TRBV6-5|TRBJ2-3|TRBD1|16|-
CASSSQGGARTDTQYF
TGTGCCAGCAGTTCCCAAGGGGGCGCACGCACAGATACGCAGTATTTT
>TRBV28|TRBJ1-6|-|14|-
CASSFQGLGSPLHF
TGTGCCAGCAGTTTTCAGGGTCTCGGGTCACCCCTCCACTTT
>TRBV15|TRBJ1-6|-|16|-
CATSRDGGAFGSPLHF
TGTGCCACCAGCAGAGATGGAGGAGCCTTTGGTTCACCCCTCCACTTT
>TRBV25-1|TRBJ1-1|TRBD1|15|-
CASSTNRGQNTEAFF
TGTGCCAGCAGTACAAACAGGGGACAGAACACTGAAGCTTTCTTT
>TRBV15|TRBJ1-5|TRBD1|13|-
CATSAQGYQPQHF
TGTGCCACCAGCGCACAGGGGTATCAGCCCCAGCATTTT
>TRBV12-3/TRBV12-4|TRBJ2-5|TRBD1|13|once
CASRQTGAETQYF
TGTGCCAGCAGGCAAACAGGGGCCGAGACCCAGTACTTC
>TRBV19|TRBJ1-6|TRBD1|14|once
CASSAGTGLGPLHF
TGTGCCAGTAGCGCCGGGACAGGGCTTGGACCCCTCCACTTT
>TRBV28|TRBJ1-5|TRBD1|16|-
CASSFHTGTGVQPQHF
TGTGCCAGCAGTTTTCACACCGGGACAGGGGTTCAGCCCCAGCATTTT
>TRBV3-1/TRBV3-2|TRBJ1-5|TRBD1|19|-
CASSQARDRVFGSNQPQHF
TGTGCCAGCAGCCAAGCCCGGGACAGGGTGTTCGGGAGCAATCAGCCCCAGCATTTT
>TRBV30|TRBJ1-2|-|13|-
CAWTIVGDYGYTF
TGTGCCTGGACGATCGTCGGGGACTATGGCTACACCTTC
>TRBV5-1|TRBJ2-7|-|13|-
CASSRLPEYEQYF
TGCGCCAGCAGCCGACTTCCCGAGTACGAGCAGTACTTC
>TRBV27|TRBJ2-5|TRBD1|14|once
CASSRDRDQETQYF
TGTGCCAGCAGTAGAGACAGGGACCAAGAGACCCAGTACTTC
>TRBV9|TRBJ2-5|TRBD1|15|-
CASSGTGAEVETQYF
TGTGCCAGCAGCGGGACAGGGGCCGAGGTGGAGACCCAGTACTTC
>TRBV2|TRBJ2-5|TRBD1|13|once
CASRTGRQETQYF
TGTGCCAGCAGGACAGGGCGGCAAGAGACCCAGTACTTC
>TRBV12-5|TRBJ1-2|-|14|-
CASGPNRANYGYTF
TGTGCTAGTGGCCCAAACAGGGCAAACTATGGCTACACCTTC